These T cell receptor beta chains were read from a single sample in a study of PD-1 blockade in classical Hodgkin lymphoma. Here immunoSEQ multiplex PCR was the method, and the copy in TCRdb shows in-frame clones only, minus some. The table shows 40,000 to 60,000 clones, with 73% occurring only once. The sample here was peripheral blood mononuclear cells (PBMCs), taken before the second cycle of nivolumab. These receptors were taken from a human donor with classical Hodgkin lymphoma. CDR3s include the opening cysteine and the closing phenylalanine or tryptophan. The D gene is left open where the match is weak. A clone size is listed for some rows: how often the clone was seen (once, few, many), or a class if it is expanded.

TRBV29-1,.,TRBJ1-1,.,CSVEDLYRRDMNTEAFF,TGCAGCGTTGAAGATCTATACAGGAGGGATATGAACACTGAAGCTTTCTTT
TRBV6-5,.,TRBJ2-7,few,CASSWGSEQYF,TGTGCCAGCAGTTGGGGGAGCGAGCAGTACTTC
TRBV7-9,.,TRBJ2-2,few,CASSSDSTGELFF,TGTGCCAGCAGCTCCGACTCCACCGGGGAGCTGTTTTTT
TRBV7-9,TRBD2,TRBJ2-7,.,CASSSSRLAGGPLEQYF,TGTGCCAGCAGCTCCTCCCGACTAGCGGGAGGGCCCCTAGAGCAGTACTTC
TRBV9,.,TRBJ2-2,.,CASSAPRDRSANTGELFF,TGTGCCAGCAGCGCCCCGCGTGACAGATCTGCTAACACCGGGGAGCTGTTTTTT
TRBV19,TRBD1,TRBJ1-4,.,CASSMGQGNEKLFF,TGTGCCAGTAGTATGGGACAGGGCAATGAAAAACTGTTTTTT
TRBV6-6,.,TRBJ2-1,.,CASSRNEQFF,TGTGCCAGCAGTAGGAATGAGCAGTTCTTC
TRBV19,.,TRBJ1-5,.,CATRTRGNQPQHF,TGTGCCACCAGGACAAGGGGCAATCAGCCCCAGCATTTT
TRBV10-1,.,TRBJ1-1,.,CASSDGSEAFF,TGCGCCAGCAGTGATGGGTCTGAAGCTTTCTTT
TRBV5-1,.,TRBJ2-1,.,CASSLVGSSYNEQFF,TGCGCCAGCAGCTTGGTAGGGAGCTCCTACAATGAGCAGTTCTTC
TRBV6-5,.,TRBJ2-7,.,CAISEQGVPYEQYF,TGTGCCATCAGTGAACAGGGCGTACCCTACGAGCAGTACTTC
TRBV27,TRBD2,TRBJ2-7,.,CASNLGTSGTYEQYF,TGTGCCAGCAACCTAGGGACTAGCGGGACCTACGAGCAGTACTTC
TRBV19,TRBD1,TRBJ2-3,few,CASRDRPTSTDTQYF,TGTGCCAGCCGGGACAGGCCAACTAGCACAGATACGCAGTATTTT
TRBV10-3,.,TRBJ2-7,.,CAISEVGRGNEQYF,TGTGCCATCAGTGAAGTGGGCAGGGGAAACGAGCAGTACTTC
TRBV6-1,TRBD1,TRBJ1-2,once,CASSPRTGFNYGYTF,TGTGCCAGCAGTCCCCGGACAGGGTTTAACTATGGCTACACCTTC
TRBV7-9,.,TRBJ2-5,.,CASSFSETQYF,TGTGCCAGCAGCTTTAGTGAGACCCAGTACTTC
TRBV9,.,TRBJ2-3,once,CASSVEPEPPRTDTQYF,TGTGCCAGCAGCGTAGAACCGGAGCCTCCTAGGACAGATACGCAGTATTTT
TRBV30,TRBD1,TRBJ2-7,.,CASTYRGYEQYF,TGTGCCTCCACCTACAGGGGGTACGAGCAGTACTTC
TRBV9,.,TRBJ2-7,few,CASSVAPLYEQYF,TGTGCCAGCAGCGTAGCTCCCCTCTACGAGCAGTACTTC
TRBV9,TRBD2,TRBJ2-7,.,CASSQTILAGVEQYF,TGTGCCAGCAGCCAAACGATACTAGCGGGAGTTGAGCAGTACTTC
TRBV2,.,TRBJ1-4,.,CASSGEKLFF,TGTGCCAGCAGTGGCGAAAAACTGTTTTTT
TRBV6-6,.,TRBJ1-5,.,CASSYAGEQPQHF,TGTGCCAGCAGTTATGCAGGGGAACAGCCCCAGCATTTT
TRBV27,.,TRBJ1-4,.,CASSLSGYREKLFF,TGTGCCAGCAGTTTATCAGGGTATCGAGAAAAACTGTTTTTT
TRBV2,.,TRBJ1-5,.,CASSDGKGLYSNQPQHF,TGTGCCAGCAGTGATGGAAAAGGGCTCTATAGCAATCAGCCCCAGCATTTT
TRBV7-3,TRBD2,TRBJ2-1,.,CASSPTGRAVNEQFF,TGTGCCAGCAGCCCTACGGGGAGGGCCGTCAATGAGCAGTTCTTC
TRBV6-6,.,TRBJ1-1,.,CASSYSKIVAEAFF,TGTGCCAGCAGTTACTCGAAAATAGTGGCTGAAGCTTTCTTT
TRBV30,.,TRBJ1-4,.,CAWSIPRGDDEKLFF,TGTGCCTGGAGTATCCCTCGGGGGGATGATGAAAAACTGTTTTTT
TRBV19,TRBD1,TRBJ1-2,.,CASSMPRDRPYGYTF,TGTGCCAGTAGTATGCCCCGGGACAGACCCTATGGCTACACCTTC
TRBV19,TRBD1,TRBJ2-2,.,CASTKPGQAYTGELFF,TGTGCCAGTACCAAACCGGGACAGGCTTACACCGGGGAGCTGTTTTTT
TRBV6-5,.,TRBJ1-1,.,CASFWGGNTEAFF,TGTGCCAGTTTTTGGGGGGGGAACACTGAAGCTTTCTTT
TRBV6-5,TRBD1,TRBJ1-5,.,CASSYSTGGNQPQHF,TGTGCCAGCAGTTACTCGACAGGGGGCAATCAGCCCCAGCATTTT
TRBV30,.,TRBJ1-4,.,CAWSLTGGGVNEKLFF,TGTGCCTGGAGTTTAACGGGGGGCGGGGTTAATGAAAAACTGTTTTTT
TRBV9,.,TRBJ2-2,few,CASSLLRDAANTGELFF,TGTGCCAGCTCCCTTCTCCGGGACGCCGCGAACACCGGGGAGCTGTTTTTT
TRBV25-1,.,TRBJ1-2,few,CASSVAGGGGYTF,TGTGCCAGCAGTGTCGCCGGGGGAGGAGGCTACACCTTC
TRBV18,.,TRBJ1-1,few,CASSPLPSAHMNTEAFF,TGTGCCAGCTCACCACTTCCGTCAGCTCATATGAACACTGAAGCTTTCTTT
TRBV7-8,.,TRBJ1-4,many,CASSPTPGAEKLFF,TGTGCCAGCAGCCCGACGCCAGGTGCGGAAAAACTGTTTTTT
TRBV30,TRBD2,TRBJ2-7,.,CAWSRTSGSYEQYF,TGTGCCTGGAGCAGGACTAGCGGGAGTTACGAGCAGTACTTC
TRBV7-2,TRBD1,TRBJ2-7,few,CASSLKGQGYYEQYF,TGTGCCAGCAGCTTAAAGGGACAGGGTTACTACGAGCAGTACTTC
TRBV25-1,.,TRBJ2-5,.,CASSERGSPQETQYF,TGTGCCAGCAGTGAACGGGGGTCCCCCCAAGAGACCCAGTACTTC
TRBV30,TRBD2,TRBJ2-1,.,CAWTSGSEQFF,TGTGCCTGGACTAGCGGGAGTGAGCAGTTCTTC